Each of the 6 T cell receptor delta chains below was sequenced from the same sample in a study of gammadelta T cells in human blood. TCRdb re-identified clones in the RT-PCR reads via CATT. The table includes over a thousand delta-chain clones, over 9.5% detected once. The sample was non-Vgamma9Vdelta2 gamma-delta T cells from infant blood. All receptors come from a human donor.

This clone showed up just a few times. A far larger clone is only one base removed, so a read error is likely. The rearrangement links TRDV3 to TRDJ1, with 10 bases matching TRDD3. Germline V CDR1 and CDR2: TVYSNPD, GDNSRS (reference sequence). V was clipped by 2 bases and J by 6 bases; unmatched bases: 12. This CDR3 has 15 residues. CDR3 residues: CAFFAIRTGGYKLIF. In DNA form, the CDR3 reads TGTGCCTTTTTCGCAATCCGGACTGGGGGATATAAACTCATCTTT.

This clone is labeled large (0.1 to 1%). The rearrangement links TRDV1 to TRDJ1, with D perhaps matching TRDD3 (9 bases). Germline V gives CDR1 TSWWSYY, CDR2 QGS. This CDR3 is 20 amino acids long. Between the trimmed V and J ends, which lost 2 bases and 6 bases, there was a span of 31 bases. CDR3 nucleotide sequence: TGTGCTCTTGGGGAAGGGCCCTCTTCCTACTGGGGGAAGGCCCTTTATAAACTCATCTTT. It translates to CALGEGPSSYWGKALYKLIF.

As to this clone: Only one base separates this from a far larger clonotype, so it likely reflects a read error. Other DNA variants within this sample encode the same CDR3. The rearrangement links TRAV29/DV5 to TRDJ2; D is perhaps TRDD3 (5 bases). The J gene, left out of TCRdb, was set here by checking the DNA against germline. The CDR3 totals 15 residues. V lost 4 bases, J lost 4 bases, and 17 bases lay in between. Germline CDR1 is NSMFDY and CDR2 is ISSIKDK. The DNA for the CDR3 is TGTGCAGCATTCCGTACTGGTGTCCCGACAGCACAACTCTTCTTT. Translating it yields CAAFRTGVPTAQLFF.

This clone appeared a few times. It may be a read error: a sequence one base away is much more abundant. Other DNA sequences in this specimen translate into the identical CDR3. The chain couples TRDV1 to TRDJ1; TRDD3 agrees at 8 bases. Germline V CDR1 and CDR2: TSWWSYY, QGS. This CDR3 spans 20 amino acids. The CDR3 DNA reads as TGTGCTCTTGGGGACCATTCAATATTAAGCGTACTGGGGGTCCCGCATAAACTCATCTTC. Translated, it gives CALGDHSILSVLGVPHKLIF.

This clone was counted between two and nine times. This likely stems from a read error, as it lies one base from a far larger clone. Other DNA sequences in this sample translate to the same CDR3. The genes are TRDV1 and TRDJ1; 10 positions agree with TRDD3. The CDR3 is 19 amino acids. The germline V gene has CDR1 TSWWSYY and CDR2 QGS. The CDR3 sequence: CALGLIPWGITPDTDKLIF. CDR3 sequence (DNA): TGTGCGCTTGGGCTCATTCCCTGGGGGATAACCCCGGACACCGATAAACTCATCTTT.

This clone has just a few counts. A read error likely explains this, since a far larger clone differs by one base. In the same sample, other DNA sequences code for this CDR3. V is TRDV1 and J is TRDJ1; 7 bases match TRDD3. Per germline, CDR1 TSWWSYY and CDR2 QGS. Trimming took 1 base from V and 10 from J; bases not matched to a gene: 36. The CDR3 has 23 amino acids. Here the CDR3 DNA reads TGTGCTCTTGGGGAACCCCAGATACCCTCTTCCATATTGGGGATAGCACCGAAATCTGGACTCATCTTT. It codes for CALGEPQIPSSILGIAPKSGLIF.